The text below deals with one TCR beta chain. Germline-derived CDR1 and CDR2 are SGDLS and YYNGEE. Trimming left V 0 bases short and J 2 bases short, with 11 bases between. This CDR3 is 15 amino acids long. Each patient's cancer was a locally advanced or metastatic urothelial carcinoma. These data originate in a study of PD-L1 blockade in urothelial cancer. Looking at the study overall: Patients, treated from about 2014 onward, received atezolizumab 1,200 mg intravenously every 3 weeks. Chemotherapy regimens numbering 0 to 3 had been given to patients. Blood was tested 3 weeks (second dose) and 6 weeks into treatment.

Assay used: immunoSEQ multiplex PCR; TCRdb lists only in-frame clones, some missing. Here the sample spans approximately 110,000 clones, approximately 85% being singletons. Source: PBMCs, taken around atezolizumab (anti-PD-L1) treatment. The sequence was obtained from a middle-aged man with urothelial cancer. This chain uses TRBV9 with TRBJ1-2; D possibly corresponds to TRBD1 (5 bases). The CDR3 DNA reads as TGTGCCAGCAGCGTAGAATGGACAACCAACTATGGCTACACCTTC. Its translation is CASSVEWTTNYGYTF.